This TCR beta chain comes out of a study of T cells expressing NK-cell markers. For the study at large: One of the eight sequenced donors was seronegative, whereas the other seven were HCMV-seropositive. Findings and caveats of the study: Of the CD8+ T cell pool in roughly six donors, roughly 1.0-8% was accounted for by dominant NKG2C+ clonotypes. These clonotypes additionally ranked first within the CD3+CD56-NKG2C+ fraction of a few donors.

The authors generated TCR beta cDNA through 5'RACE template switching with UMIs. TCRdb re-called the 5' RACE reads and catalogs CDR3 proteins one per entry, DNA excluded. The table lists approximately 380,000 distinct CDR3 sequences. Notes on this clonotype: The antigen remains unidentified.

This CDR3 has 15 amino acids. The germline V gene encodes CDR1 SGHTA and CDR2 FQGNSA. The sequence was collected from a man aged 18 to 69 in good health. Input material: blood T cells: a sorted CD56 or NKG2C T cell subset, CD4+ or CD8+ T cells, or bulk PBMC T cells (not recorded which). The chain links TRBV7-2 to TRBJ1-1; there is no DNA to check the TCRdb D call of TRBD1. CDR3 amino acids: CASSPDRGLRSEAFF.